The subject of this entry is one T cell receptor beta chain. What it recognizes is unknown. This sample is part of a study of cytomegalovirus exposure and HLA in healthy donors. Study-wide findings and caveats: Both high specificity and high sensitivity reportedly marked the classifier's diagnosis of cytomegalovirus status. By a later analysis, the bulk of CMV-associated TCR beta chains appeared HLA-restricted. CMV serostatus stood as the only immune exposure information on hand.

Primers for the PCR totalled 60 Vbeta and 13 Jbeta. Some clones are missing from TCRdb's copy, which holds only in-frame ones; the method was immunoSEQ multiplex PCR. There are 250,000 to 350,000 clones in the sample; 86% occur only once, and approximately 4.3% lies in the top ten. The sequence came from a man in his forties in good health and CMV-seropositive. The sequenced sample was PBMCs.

CDR3 nucleotides: TGTGCCAGCAGCTTTTACGGGAGTGGCTACGAGCAGTACTTC. Translating gives CASSFYGSGYEQYF. The chain couples TRBV5-4 to TRBJ2-7; maybe TRBD2 (6 bases). Trimming left V 2 bases short and J 3 bases short, with 12 bases between. The CDR3 is made up of 14 amino acids. Germline loops: CDR1 SGHNT, CDR2 YYREEE (reference sequence).